The 10 T cell receptor beta chains reported below all come from one sample, sequenced in a study of molecular identifiers for immune sequencing clone quantification. TCRdb re-called the PCR reads through MiXCR, storing one row per CDR3 protein. This table holds some 96,000 distinct CDR3 sequences, 20% to 25% found once. Sample: naive CD8+ T cells from blood, with Jurkat cell RNA spiked in. Subset: FACS-sorted CD8+CD4-CCR7+CD45RA+ naive T cells. These receptors came from a human donor in good health. Some libraries in this study had Jurkat cell RNA spiked in.

This clonotype was counted between two and nine times. V usage is TRBV19 and J usage is TRBJ2-1, with D possibly matching TRBD2 (7 bases). The CDR3 runs to 15 residues. V lost 1 base, J lost 8 bases, and 15 bases lay in between. Germline CDR1 and CDR2: LNHDA and SQIVND (reference sequence). This CDR3 reads CASSIGSGGADEQFF. The DNA of the CDR3 is TGTGCCAGTAGTATAGGGTCGGGGGGCGCGGATGAGCAGTTCTTC.

The table lists this clonotype with many counts. V usage is TRBV29-1 and J usage is TRBJ2-1; D remains ambiguous. CDR1 and CDR2 from the germline V gene are SQVTM and ANQGSEA. Trimming pared 8 bases from V and 10 bases from J, leaving 24 bases between. The length of the CDR3 is 14 residues. CDR3 sequence (DNA): TGCAGCACCTGGCCCCTGGACGGACCCCGGGAGCAGTTCTTC. Translating it yields CSTWPLDGPREQFF.

This clonotype occurred many times. The genes are TRBV6-2 or TRBV6-3 and TRBJ2-1, with 9 bases identical to TRBD1. Trimming took 9 bases from V and 5 from J; bases not matched to a gene: 8. The CDR3 contains 14 residues. From germline, CDR1 is MNHEY and CDR2 SVGEGT. The CDR3 sequence is CASETGQGHNEQFF. CDR3 coding DNA: TGTGCCAGTGAGACGGGACAGGGCCACAATGAGCAGTTCTTC.

This clonotype was counted at least ten times. V gene TRBV21-1 combines with J gene TRBJ2-6. TRBV21-1 corresponds to a pseudogene. The length of the CDR3 is 15 residues. CDR3 nucleotide sequence: TGTGCCAGCAGCAAAGGGGGAACTGGGGCCAACGTCCTGACTTTC. Translating it yields CASSKGGTGANVLTF.

This chain connects TRBV28 to TRBJ2-1; 11 bases map to TRBD2. Per the germline V gene, CDR1 is MDHEN and CDR2 is SYDVKM. CDR3 length: 16 residues. Germline trimming cut 6 bases from V and 7 bases from J; bases unmatched to any gene: 11. CDR3 sequence reads: CASSPPRRTSGNEQFF. Here the CDR3 DNA reads TGTGCCAGCAGCCCACCCCGCCGGACTAGCGGGAATGAGCAGTTCTTC.

This clonotype has only one observation. A much more abundant neighbour one base away suggests this may be a read error. The gene calls are TRBV6-5 and TRBJ2-7; 7 nucleotides agree with TRBD2. From germline, CDR1 is MNHEY and CDR2 SVGAGI. The CDR3 extends over 16 amino acids. The DNA of the CDR3 is TGTGCCAGCAGTTACCGGTGGGGGGAGGGATCCTACGCGCAGTACTTC. It translates to CASSYRWGEGSYAQYF.

This clonotype was observed a few times. The chain uses TRBV27 and TRBJ2-7, with 10 bases identical to TRBD2. Germline-derived CDR1 and CDR2 are MNHEY and SMNVEV (reference sequence). There are 14 residues in the CDR3. V shed 6 bases and J 5 bases; nucleotides not matched to a gene: 7. As DNA, the CDR3 is TGTGCCAGCAGGCTAGCGGGGGCAGGGGACGAGCAGTACTTC. Translating it yields CASRLAGAGDEQYF.

There are a few counts of this clonotype. The junction does not match germline at one end; this may be a read error. The J gene is TRBJ1-1, the V gene TRBV11-2; D gene ambiguous. The CDR3 loop spans 13 amino acids. In germline, CDR1 is SGHAT, CDR2 FQNNGV. The CDR3 bases are TGTGCCAGCAGCCAAGGACCGGGCACTGAAGCTTACTTT. This translates into CASSQGPGTEAYF.

Points on this clonotype: Just one base apart from a much larger clone, this may be a read error. CDR3: CARSLGENTEAFF. In nucleotides, the CDR3 is TGTGCCCGCAGCTTAGGGGAGAACACTGAAGCTTTCTTT. The chain links TRBV7-6 to TRBJ1-1; D is perhaps TRBD1 (5 bases). The CDR3 contains 13 residues. The germline V gene has CDR1 SGHVS and CDR2 FNYEAQ.

This clonotype was detected many times. This chain joins TRBV4-3 and TRBJ2-5; D might be TRBD1 (6 bases). Deletions cut 1 base from V and 9 bases from J, with 18 bases between. The germline V gene encodes CDR1 LGHNA and CDR2 YSLEER. This CDR3 is built from 15 residues. CDR3 region: CASSQGLAGEGAQYF. The CDR3 DNA reads as TGCGCCAGCAGCCAAGGGCTAGCCGGCGAGGGGGCCCAGTACTTC.